Given below is one T cell receptor beta chain in context. Its target antigen remains unknown. Per-base qualities were not stored, and no clone one base away is much larger. The CDR3 regions of human TCRbeta chains were analyzed by immunosequencing. In the authors' own workflow: Repertoire TCRs were checked for matches against a reference library of SARS-CoV-2-specific TCRs that had been generated using the MIRA antigen-specificity platform. Breadth was defined as the fraction of unique TCRs that were SARS-CoV-2-associated, and depth was defined as the fraction of total T cells that were SARS-CoV-2-associated. Using the MIRA data, every spike-specific TCR was mapped to the spike region that the TCR reacted to and assigned to either a CD4 or a CD8 class. Log10-transformed breadth and depth values were compared by one-way ANOVA with Sidak's multiple comparisons tests. The source is immuneACCESS, and TCRdb retained only in-frame sequences with V and J called. Part of the clones is not carried over; for the studies checked, unresolved V genes explain less than half of this, and the remainder is unexplained. That table gives V, J and clone size, and the DNA gave D and trimming. Recorded for this sample are roughly 120,000 clones; about 90% of them occurred a single time. The ten largest clonotypes hold roughly 1.6% of the sample.

These data originate in a study of T cell responses to AZD1222 COVID-19 vaccine (dated by TCRdb to the early 2020s). At the level of the whole study: A total of 233 trial participants underwent TCR sequencing, of whom 200 to 220 had received two doses of AZD1222 and 26 had received two doses of the MenACWY control vaccine. Trial participants were enrolled by age into subgroups of 18-55, 56-69 and 70-plus years, and roughly 150, 30 and 60 TCR-sequenced participants, respectively, were included in these subgroups.

The study at large found these results: Conclusions about previously exposed vaccinees are limited because only a handful of AZD1222 recipients were SARS-CoV-2 seropositive at baseline. Vaccine-associated CD4 TCRs spanned the whole spike protein, with dominant responses in regions 160-218 and 743-854. A significant rise in spike-specific TCR breadth and depth was observed after two AZD1222 doses relative to day 0 and relative to MenACWY recipients. Nearly half of unique spike-specific TCRs reportedly recognized epitopes outside regions mutated in the B.1.351 and B.1.1.7 variants. No day 14 peak-response samples were available, so repertoires were characterized only after the peak T cell response. The 56-69-year group was small, and its depth increase did not reach significance, likely because of low power. Participants were mostly white British and included more females than males, and it was suggested by the authors that clonal diversity may have been underestimated.

As encoded in the germline V gene, CDR1 is MGHDK while CDR2 is SYGVNS. V gives up 8 bases and J gives up 5 bases, and the segment between their germline ends measures 15 bases. From the cysteine up to the phenylalanine, the CDR3 has a length of 14 residues. Just the 42-base CDR3 DNA is kept, in frame starting at base 1. In the paper's terms, the time point label means: about 28 days (+/-7) after the second vaccine dose. AZD1222 recipients whose second dose came at about 4 weeks and those whose second dose came at about 12 weeks were combined into one group, since spike-specific TCR depth and breadth did not differ between the two schedules. Vaccinee samples were obtained from the UK trials COV001 and COV002, which included a single-blind randomized controlled phase 2/3 trial of AZD1222 (ChAdOx1 nCoV-19) in healthy adults. Trial participant PBMC samples were collected at day 0 and day 28 after the second dose for TCRbeta chain sequencing.

The input for sequencing was peripheral blood, taken 28 days after the second AZD1222 dose. The receptor comes from an adult who received the AZD1222 COVID-19 vaccine. The chain was built from TRBV25-1 and TRBJ2-2, with a tentative D gene TRBD2 over 6 matching bases. The DNA is as follows: TGTGCCAGCCGGGGACTGGAGCTAACCGGGGAGCTGTTTTTT. This gives the protein CASRGLELTGELFF.